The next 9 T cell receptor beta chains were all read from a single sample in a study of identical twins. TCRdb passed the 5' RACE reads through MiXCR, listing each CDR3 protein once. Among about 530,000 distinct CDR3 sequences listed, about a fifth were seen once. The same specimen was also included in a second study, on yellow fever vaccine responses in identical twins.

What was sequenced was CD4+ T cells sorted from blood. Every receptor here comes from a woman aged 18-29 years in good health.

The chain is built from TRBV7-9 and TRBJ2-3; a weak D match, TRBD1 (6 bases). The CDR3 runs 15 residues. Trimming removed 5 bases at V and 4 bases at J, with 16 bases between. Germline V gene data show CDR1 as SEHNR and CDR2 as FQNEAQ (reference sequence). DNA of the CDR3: TGTGCCAGCAGCAACAACAGGGTTTTCGCAGATACGCAGTATTTT. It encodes CASSNNRVFADTQYF.

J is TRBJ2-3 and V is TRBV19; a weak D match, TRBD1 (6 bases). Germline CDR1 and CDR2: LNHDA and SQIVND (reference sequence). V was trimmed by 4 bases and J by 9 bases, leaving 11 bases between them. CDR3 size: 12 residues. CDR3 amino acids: CASSRTANTQYF. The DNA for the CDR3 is TGTGCCAGTAGTAGGACAGCAAACACGCAGTATTTT.

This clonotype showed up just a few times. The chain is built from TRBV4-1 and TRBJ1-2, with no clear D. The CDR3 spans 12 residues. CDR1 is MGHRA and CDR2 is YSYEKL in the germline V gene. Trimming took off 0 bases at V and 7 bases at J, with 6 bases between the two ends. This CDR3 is CASSQDLGGYTF. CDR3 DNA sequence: TGCGCCAGCAGCCAAGATCTTGGTGGCTACACCTTC.

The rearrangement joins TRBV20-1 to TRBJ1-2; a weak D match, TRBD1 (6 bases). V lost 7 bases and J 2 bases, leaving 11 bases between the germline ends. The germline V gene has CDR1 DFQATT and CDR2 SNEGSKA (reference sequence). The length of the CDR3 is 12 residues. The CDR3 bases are TGCAGTGTCCTCCAGGGGAACTATGGCTACACCTTC. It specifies CSVLQGNYGYTF.

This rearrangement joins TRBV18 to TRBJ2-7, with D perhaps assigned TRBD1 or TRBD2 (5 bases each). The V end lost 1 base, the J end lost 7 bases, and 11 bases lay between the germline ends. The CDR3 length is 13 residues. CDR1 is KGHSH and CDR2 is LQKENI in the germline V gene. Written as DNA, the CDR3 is TGTGCCAGCTCACCACGGGGGTCGGGAGAGCAGTACGTC. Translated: CASSPRGSGEQYV.

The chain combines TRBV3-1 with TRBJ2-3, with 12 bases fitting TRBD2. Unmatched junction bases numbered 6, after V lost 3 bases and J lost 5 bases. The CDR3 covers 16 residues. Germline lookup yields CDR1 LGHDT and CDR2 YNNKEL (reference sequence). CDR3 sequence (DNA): TGTGCCAGCAGCCAGGGGACTAGCGGGTGGGGAGATACGCAGTATTTT. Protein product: CASSQGTSGWGDTQYF.

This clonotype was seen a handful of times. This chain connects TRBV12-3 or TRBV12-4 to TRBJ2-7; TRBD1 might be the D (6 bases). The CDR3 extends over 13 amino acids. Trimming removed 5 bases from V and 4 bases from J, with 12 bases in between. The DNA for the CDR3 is TGTGCCAGCAGTCAGACAGGCGTTTACGAGCAGTACTTC. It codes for CASSQTGVYEQYF.

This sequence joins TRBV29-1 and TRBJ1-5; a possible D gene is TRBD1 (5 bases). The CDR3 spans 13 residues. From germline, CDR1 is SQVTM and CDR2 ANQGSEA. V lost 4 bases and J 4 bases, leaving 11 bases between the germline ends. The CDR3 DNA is TGCAGCGTTGGACAGACGCCGAATCAGCCCCAGCATTTT. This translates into CSVGQTPNQPQHF.

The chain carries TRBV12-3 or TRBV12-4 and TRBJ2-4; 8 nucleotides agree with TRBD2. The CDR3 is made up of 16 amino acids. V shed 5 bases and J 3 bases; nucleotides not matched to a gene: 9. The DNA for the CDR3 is TGTGCCAGCAGTCTCGGGACTAGTTATGTCAAAAACATTCAGTACTTC. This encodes CASSLGTSYVKNIQYF.